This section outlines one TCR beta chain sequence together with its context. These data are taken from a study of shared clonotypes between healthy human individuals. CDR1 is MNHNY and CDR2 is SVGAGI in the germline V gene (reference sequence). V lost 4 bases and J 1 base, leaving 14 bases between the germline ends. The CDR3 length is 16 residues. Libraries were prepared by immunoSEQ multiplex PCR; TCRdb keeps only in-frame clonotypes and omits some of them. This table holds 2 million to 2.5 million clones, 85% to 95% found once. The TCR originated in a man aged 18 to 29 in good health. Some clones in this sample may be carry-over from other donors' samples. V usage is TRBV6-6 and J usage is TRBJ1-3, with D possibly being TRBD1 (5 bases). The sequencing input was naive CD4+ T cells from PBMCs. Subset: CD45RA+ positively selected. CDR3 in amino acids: CASSSQGTYSGNTIYF. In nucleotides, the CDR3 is TGTGCCAGCAGTTCCCAAGGGACTTATTCTGGAAACACCATATATTTT.